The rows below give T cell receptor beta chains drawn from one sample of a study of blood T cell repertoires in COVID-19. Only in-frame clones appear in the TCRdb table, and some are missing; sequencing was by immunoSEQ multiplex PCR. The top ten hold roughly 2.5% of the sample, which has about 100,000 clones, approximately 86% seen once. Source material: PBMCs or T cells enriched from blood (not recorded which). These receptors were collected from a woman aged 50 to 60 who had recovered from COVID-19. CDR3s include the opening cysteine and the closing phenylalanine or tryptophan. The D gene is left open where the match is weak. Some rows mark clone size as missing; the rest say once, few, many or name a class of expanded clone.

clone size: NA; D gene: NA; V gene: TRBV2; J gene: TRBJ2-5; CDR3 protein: CASSVEGAETQYF; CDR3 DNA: TGTGCCAGCAGTGTGGAGGGTGCTGAGACCCAGTACTTC
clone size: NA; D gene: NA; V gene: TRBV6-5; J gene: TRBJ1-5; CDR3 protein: CASRPSIARVQPQHF; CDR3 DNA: TGTGCCAGCAGGCCTAGTATAGCCCGTGTACAGCCCCAGCATTTT
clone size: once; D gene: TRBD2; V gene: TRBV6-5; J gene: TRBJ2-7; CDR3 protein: CASSYQAGASYEQYF; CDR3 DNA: TGTGCCAGCAGTTATCAAGCGGGAGCCTCCTACGAGCAGTACTTC
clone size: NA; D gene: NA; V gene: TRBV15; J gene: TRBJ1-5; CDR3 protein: CATSTTGNQPQHF; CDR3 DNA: TGTGCCACCAGCACAACAGGGAATCAGCCCCAGCATTTT
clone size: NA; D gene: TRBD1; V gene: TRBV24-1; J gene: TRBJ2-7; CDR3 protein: CATSDPRQGNYEQYF; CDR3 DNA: TGTGCCACCAGTGATCCTCGACAGGGTAATTACGAGCAGTACTTC
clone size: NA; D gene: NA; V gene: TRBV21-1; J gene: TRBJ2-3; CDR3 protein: CASTENQNTSDGTSGRLCTDTQYF; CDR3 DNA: TGTGCCAGCACAGAAAACCAGAACACTTCAGACGGGACTAGCGGGAGACTTTGCACAGATACGCAGTATTTT
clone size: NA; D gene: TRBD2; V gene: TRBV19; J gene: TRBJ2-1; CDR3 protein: CASSIEGGWEYNEQFF; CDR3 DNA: TGTGCCAGTAGTATAGAGGGAGGGTGGGAATACAATGAGCAGTTCTTC
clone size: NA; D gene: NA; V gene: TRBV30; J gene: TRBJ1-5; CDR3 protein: CAWSPGGTGQPQHF; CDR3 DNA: TGTGCCTGGAGTCCGGGGGGAACTGGACAGCCCCAGCATTTT
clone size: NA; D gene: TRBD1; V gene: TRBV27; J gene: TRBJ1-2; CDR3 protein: CASRPQGPSNYGYTF; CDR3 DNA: TGTGCCAGCAGACCACAGGGGCCTTCTAACTATGGCTACACCTTC
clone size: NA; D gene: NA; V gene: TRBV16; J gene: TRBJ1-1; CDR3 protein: CASSRGAGKNTEAFF; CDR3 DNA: TGTGCCAGCAGCCGGGGAGCCGGGAAGAACACTGAAGCTTTCTTT
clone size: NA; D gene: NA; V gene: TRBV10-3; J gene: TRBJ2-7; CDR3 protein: CAIQSTGTNYEQYF; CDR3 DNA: TGTGCCATCCAATCTACGGGTACCAACTACGAGCAGTACTTC
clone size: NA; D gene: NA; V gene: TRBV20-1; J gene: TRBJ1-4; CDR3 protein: CSAIFGEKLFF; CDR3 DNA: TGCAGTGCGATATTCGGGGAAAAACTGTTTTTT
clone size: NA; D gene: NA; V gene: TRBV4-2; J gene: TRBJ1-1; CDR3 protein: CASSWRGGTEAFF; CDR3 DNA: TGTGCCAGCAGCTGGCGAGGGGGCACTGAAGCTTTCTTT
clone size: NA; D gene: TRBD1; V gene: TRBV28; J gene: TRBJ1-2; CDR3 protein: CASSVYSGGGTGYTF; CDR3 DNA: TGTGCCAGCAGTGTCTACTCAGGGGGCGGAACTGGCTACACCTTC
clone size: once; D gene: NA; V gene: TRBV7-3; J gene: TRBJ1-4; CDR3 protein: CASSSLGGSRLFF; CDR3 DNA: TGTGCCAGCAGCTCCCTGGGGGGGTCTCGGCTGTTTTTT
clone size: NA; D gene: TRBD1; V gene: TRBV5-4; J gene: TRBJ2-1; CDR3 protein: CASSWSGTEGNEQFF; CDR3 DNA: TGTGCCAGCAGCTGGTCCGGGACAGAGGGAAATGAGCAGTTCTTC
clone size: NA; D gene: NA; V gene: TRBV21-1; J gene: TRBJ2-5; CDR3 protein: CASRRRRTTRAQYF; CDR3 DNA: TGTGCCAGCAGAAGAAGGAGGACTACGCGGGCCCAGTACTTC
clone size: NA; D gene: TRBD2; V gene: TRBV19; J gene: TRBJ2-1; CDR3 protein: CASKRDVYNEQFF; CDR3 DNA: TGTGCCAGTAAGCGGGACGTATACAATGAGCAGTTCTTC
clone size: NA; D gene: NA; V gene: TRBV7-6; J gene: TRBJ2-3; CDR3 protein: CASSSGQPHTDTQYF; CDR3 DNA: TGTGCCAGCAGCTCAGGACAACCTCACACAGATACGCAGTATTTT
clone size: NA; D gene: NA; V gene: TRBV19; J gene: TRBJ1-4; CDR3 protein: CATEELPEKLFF; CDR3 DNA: TGTGCCACCGAGGAGTTACCTGAAAAACTGTTTTTT
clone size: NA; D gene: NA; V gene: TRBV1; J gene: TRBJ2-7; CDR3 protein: CTSSQVAGEGYKSSYEQYF; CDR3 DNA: TGCACCAGCAGCCAAGTAGCGGGAGAGGGGTATAAAAGCTCCTACGAGCAGTACTTC
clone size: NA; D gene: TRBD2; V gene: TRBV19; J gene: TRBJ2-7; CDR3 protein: CASSPRLAGSSYEQYF; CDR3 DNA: TGTGCCAGTAGTCCACGACTAGCGGGGAGCTCCTACGAGCAGTACTTC
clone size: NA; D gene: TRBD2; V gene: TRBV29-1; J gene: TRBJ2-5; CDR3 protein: CSVAASGYQETQYF; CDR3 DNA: TGCAGCGTTGCGGCTAGCGGATACCAAGAGACCCAGTACTTC